The clone carrying this T cell receptor (beta chain) was counted many times. RNA-based 3' RACE libraries used unique molecular identifiers. TCRdb passed the 3' RACE reads through MiXCR, listing each CDR3 protein once. The repertoire holds about 89,000 distinct CDR3 sequences, with 6.9% as singletons. These data belong to a study of HIV-infected children after antiretroviral therapy interruption. Treatment reported: PENTA 11 planned treatment interruption arm or continuous ART arm. Samples needed at least 5 million viable cryopreserved PBMCs. The V and J ends lost 2 bases and 0 bases, in that order; junction bases with no gene match: 3. Germline V lookup: CDR1 DFQATT, CDR2 SNEGSKA (reference sequence). The CDR3 is made up of 15 amino acids.

This sample comprised CD45RA+ CD4+ T cells from PBMCs, pooled from several time points, obtained from a donor given antiretroviral therapy, either interrupted or continuous. Subset given: naive CD4+ CD45RA+ CD45RO- T cells. This chain links TRBV20-1 with TRBJ2-2; 7 nucleotides align to TRBD1. The clonotype comes from a pool of human donors with HIV. The CDR3 nucleotides read TGCAGTGCTAGAAGGGGGCCTGCGAACACCGGGGAGCTGTTTTTT. As protein: CSARRGPANTGELFF.